This T cell receptor beta chain appears in the sequencing data of a study of T-cell reconstitution after alpha-beta-depleted transplantation in children (dated by TCRdb to about 2016). Regarding the complete study: Using TCR repertoire profiling, the study quantitatively followed how T-cell immune reconstitution unfolded in children after TCRalphabeta/CD19-depleted allogeneic hematopoietic cell transplantation. The investigation overall reported the following: About two months after transplant, the apparently early recovery of alphabetaT-cell counts reportedly depended on just several hundred clones that had expanded rapidly and came from non-depleted graft cells. The frequencies of hyperexpanded clones fell over the following months, and after one year, T-cell counts and TCRbeta diversity were mostly attributed to newly produced T cells. The high TCRbeta diversity at day 60 in some patients was ascribed to recipient T cells and intrathymic progenitors that had survived conditioning.

The library came from PCR. Sequencing took place on an Illumina HiSeq 2500. TCR libraries were prepared with molecular barcoding, using unique molecular identifiers to normalize TCRbeta repertoire quantification. Clones were called with MiXCR by TCRdb after fastp trimmed the public reads at Q25, and only in-frame beta chains were retained. For every CDR3 protein sequence, its rows merge into one entry that carries the most common genes and DNA. The sample yields roughly 110,000 distinct CDR3 sequences; about 9.4% were counted once. Of the sample, approximately 36% is held by the ten largest clones. The treatment or condition label, read with the paper, signifies: allogeneic hematopoietic cell transplantation with graft depleted of TCRalphabeta T cells and CD19 B cells. Transplant recipients were children who received TCRalphabeta/CD19-depleted allogeneic hematopoietic cell grafts. This clonotype was seen many times. The target of this receptor is not known. One base away there is no much larger clone; base qualities are not given.

CDR1 SGHKS and CDR2 YYEKEE are derived from the germline V gene (reference sequence). The CDR3 covers 14 residues, taking in both the cysteine and the phenylalanine. Only the CDR3 portion is preserved as DNA: 42 bases, with reading frame beginning at the first base. Trimming takes 2 bases from V and 6 bases from J, and the germline ends sit 15 bases apart. This sequence uses TRBV5-5 and TRBJ2-7, and TRBD1 may be the D gene, going by 6 matching bases. This receptor was taken from a boy between 2 and 10 years old with acute lymphoblastic leukemia, due to receive a stem cell transplant. The input for sequencing was PBMCs, taken before TCRalphabeta/CD19-depleted stem cell transplant. The CDR3 protein is CASSFRPGTPEQYF. The sequenced DNA: TGTGCCAGCAGCTTTAGGCCGGGGACACCCGAGCAGTACTTC.